This entry lists 12 T cell receptor beta chains sequenced from one sample in a study of spatial heterogeneity in lung cancer. TCRdb redid the calling of the 5' RACE reads with MiXCR, one entry per CDR3 protein. Counted here are 850 to 900 distinct CDR3 sequences, 38% occurring once; the ten biggest clones make up roughly 25%. Noted time point: sample taken at primary tumor resection. This specimen was normal lung tissue next to the tumor, taken at surgery. These receptors originate from a male donor with early-stage non-small cell lung cancer.

Relative to its sample, this clonotype is medium-sized. This beta chain turned up in a library designed for alpha chains; as an off-target read, its abundance says little. The chain joins TRBV23-1 to TRBJ2-2; 13 bases are shared with TRBD2. TRBV23-1 is an ORF; its function is uncertain. This CDR3 is built from 16 residues. With V trimmed by 2 bases and J by 6 bases, 3 bases remained unmatched. The CDR3: CASSQSGLAGAGELFF. As DNA, the CDR3 is TGCGCCAGCAGTCAAAGTGGACTAGCGGGAGCCGGGGAGCTGTTTTTT.

As concerns this clonotype: The size of this beta chain means little, since it is a stray read in a library made for alpha chains. This chain joins TRBV28 and TRBJ2-2; 7 positions match TRBD2. V lost 3 bases and J lost 5; bases outside the gene matches: 6. Germline CDR1 reads MDHEN; CDR2 reads SYDVKM. The CDR3 covers 15 residues. The CDR3 spells CASSFERDRTGELFF. CDR3 nucleotides: TGTGCCAGCAGTTTTGAGCGGGATCGTACCGGGGAGCTGTTTTTT.

In its sample, this clonotype is large. This beta chain lies outside the target of a library built for alpha chains; its clone size means little. This rearrangement joins TRBV11-3 to TRBJ2-2; D not resolved. The CDR3 contains 12 residues. Trimming shortened V by 3 bases and J by 4 bases, and 3 bases separated the two germline ends. CDR1 is SGHNT and CDR2 is YENEEA in the germline V gene. This CDR3 reads CASSLFTGELFF. DNA for the CDR3: TGTGCCAGCAGCTTGTTCACCGGGGAGCTGTTTTTT.

This clonotype is labeled as large. This beta chain turned up in a library designed for alpha chains; as an off-target read, its abundance says little. This sequence joins TRBV23-1 and TRBJ2-5; 11 nucleotides line up with TRBD1. TRBV23-1 is noted as an ORF with a role that remains uncertain. This CDR3 region has 16 residues. The V and J ends lost 0 bases and 7 bases, in that order; junction bases with no gene match: 7. The CDR3 sequence is CASSQSGQGVKGTQYF. In DNA form, the CDR3 reads TGCGCCAGCAGTCAATCGGGACAGGGGGTTAAGGGGACCCAGTACTTC.

About this clonotype: In a library made to pick up alpha chains, this beta chain is a stray read with a size that means little. The genes are TRBV6-5 and TRBJ2-3; no definite D call. There are 12 residues in the CDR3. The germline V gene has CDR1 MNHEY and CDR2 SVGAGI. Trimming took 5 bases from V and 0 from J, leaving 3 bases between them. As DNA, the CDR3 is TGTGCCAGCAGTCCAAGCACAGATACGCAGTATTTT. As protein: CASSPSTDTQYF.

This clonotype showed up many times. In a library made to pick up alpha chains, this beta chain is a stray read with a size that means little. The chain uses TRBV27 and TRBJ2-6; no firm D call. The CDR3 spans 13 residues. V was cut by 7 bases and J by 4 bases, with 8 bases left in between. In germline, CDR1 is MNHEY, CDR2 SMNVEV (reference sequence). CDR3 nucleotides: TGTGCCAGCACCCGCTCCGGGGCCAACGTCCTGACTTTC. This sequence encodes CASTRSGANVLTF.

As to this clonotype: This beta chain is an off-target read within a library intended for alpha chains, so its frequency means little. This chain joins TRBV20-1 and TRBJ1-4; D possibly corresponds to TRBD1 (6 bases). The CDR3 spans 14 residues. Germline V gene lookup returns CDR1 DFQATT and CDR2 SNEGSKA (reference sequence). V shed 8 bases and J shed 8 bases, with 21 bases lying between them. In nucleotides, the CDR3 is TGCAGTACTTTAAATGGGGGGCGCGGAGAAAAACTGTTTTTT. It yields the protein CSTLNGGRGEKLFF.

In this sample, this clonotype is large (0.1 to 1%). This beta chain is a stray read from a library made for alpha chains; its abundance is not meaningful. The chain has TRBV3-1 and TRBJ2-2, with TRBD2 matching over 8 bases. V was clipped by 4 bases and J by 6 bases; unmatched bases: 7. This CDR3 comprises 15 residues. Germline loops: CDR1 LGHDT, CDR2 YNNKEL (reference sequence). The CDR3 DNA follows: TGTGCCAGCAGCCTCAGCGGGAGCGCTCCCGGGGAGCTGTTTTTT. Translation: CASSLSGSAPGELFF.

As concerns this clonotype: This beta chain is off target for a library built for alpha chains, so its abundance means little. The chain combines TRBV7-9 with TRBJ2-7, with 7 positions matching TRBD1. V dropped 0 bases and J dropped 3; count of bases not matched to a gene: 2. CDR1 and CDR2 from the germline V gene are SEHNR and FQNEAQ (reference sequence). The CDR3 consists of 14 residues. The CDR3: CASSLARGYYEQYF. CDR3 sequence (DNA): TGTGCCAGCAGCTTAGCCAGGGGGTACTACGAGCAGTACTTC.

In its sample, this clonotype was seen many times. This beta chain is an unintended read in a library built for alpha chains; its size means little. This chain links TRBV29-1 with TRBJ2-5; no clear D gene. Germline CDR1 SQVTM, CDR2 ANQGSEA. CDR3 length: 13 amino acids. The ends were cut back, 5 bases at V and 7 bases at J, with 17 bases in the middle. CDR3 loop: CSVPTTSLATQYF. Here the CDR3 DNA reads TGCAGCGTTCCCACGACGTCACTGGCGACCCAGTACTTC. The full variable domain, completed using reference TRBV29-1 and TRBJ2-5, is SAVISQKPSRDICQRGTSLTIQCQVDSQVTMMFWYRQQPGQSLTLIATANQGSEATYESGFVIDKFPISRPNLTFSTLTVSNMSPEDSSIYLCSVPTTSLATQYFGPGTRLLVL.

Only one count was recorded for this clonotype. A library prepared for alpha chains yielded this beta chain as an off-target read; its size is of little meaning. This chain connects TRBV10-3 to TRBJ2-5, with 7 bases aligning to TRBD2. V lost 1 base and J lost 3; bases outside the gene matches: 2. This CDR3 spans 14 amino acids. CDR1 ENHRY and CDR2 SYGVKD come from the germline V gene. The chain's CDR3 is CAISELLAEETQYF. In nucleotides, the CDR3 is TGTGCCATCAGTGAGTTGCTAGCGGAAGAGACCCAGTACTTC.

The table lists this clonotype with a few counts. This beta chain came through as a stray read in a library set up for alpha chains, and its size says little. The chain combines TRBV25-1 with TRBJ2-5, with a tentative D call TRBD1 (5 bases). CDR1 is MGHDK and CDR2 is SYGVNS in the germline V gene. V lost 3 bases and J lost 7, with 12 bases in between. The CDR3 has 13 amino acids. The CDR3 DNA reads as TGTGCCAGCAGTGATGTTCAGGGTAGGACCCAGTACTTC. Translation gives CASSDVQGRTQYF.